This T cell receptor beta chain was captured in a study of PD-1 blockade in classical Hodgkin lymphoma. Whole-study findings and limits: By C4D1, diversity of CD4+ TCRs had risen significantly, whereas that of CD8+ TCRs had not.

Sequencing used immunoSEQ multiplex PCR; TCRdb keeps in-frame clones, though not all of them. Here the sample spans tens of thousands of clones, about 93% being singletons. This CDR3 is built from 19 residues. Trimming at V came to 2 bases and at J to 2 bases, leaving 17 bases not matched to a gene. Germline V gene lookup returns CDR1 MNHEY and CDR2 SMNVEV (reference sequence). Every patient was affected by relapse after autologous stem cell transplantation, while exposure to brentuximab vedotin was not uniform. A note on this clone: Its specificity is unknown.

This chain connects TRBV27 to TRBJ2-7; 8 nucleotides line up with TRBD1. This sequence originates from a human donor with classical Hodgkin lymphoma. The source was peripheral blood mononuclear cells (PBMCs), collected at baseline. The CDR3, as DNA: TGTGCCAGCAGTTTAATGATTGGACAGGGCCGGTTTGGAACCTACGAGCAGTACTTC. Its translation is CASSLMIGQGRFGTYEQYF.